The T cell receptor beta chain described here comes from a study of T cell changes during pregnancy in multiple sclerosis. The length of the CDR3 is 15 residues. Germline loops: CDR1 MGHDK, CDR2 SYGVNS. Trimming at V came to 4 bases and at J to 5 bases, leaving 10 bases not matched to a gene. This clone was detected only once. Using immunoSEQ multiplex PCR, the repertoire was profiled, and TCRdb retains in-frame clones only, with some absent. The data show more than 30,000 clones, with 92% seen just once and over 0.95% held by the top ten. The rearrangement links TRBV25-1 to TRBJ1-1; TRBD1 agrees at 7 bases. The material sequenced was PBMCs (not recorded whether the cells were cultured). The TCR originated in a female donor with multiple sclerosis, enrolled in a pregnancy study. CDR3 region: CASSGLDRDGTEAFF. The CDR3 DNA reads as TGTGCCAGCAGTGGACTAGACAGGGATGGAACTGAAGCTTTCTTT.